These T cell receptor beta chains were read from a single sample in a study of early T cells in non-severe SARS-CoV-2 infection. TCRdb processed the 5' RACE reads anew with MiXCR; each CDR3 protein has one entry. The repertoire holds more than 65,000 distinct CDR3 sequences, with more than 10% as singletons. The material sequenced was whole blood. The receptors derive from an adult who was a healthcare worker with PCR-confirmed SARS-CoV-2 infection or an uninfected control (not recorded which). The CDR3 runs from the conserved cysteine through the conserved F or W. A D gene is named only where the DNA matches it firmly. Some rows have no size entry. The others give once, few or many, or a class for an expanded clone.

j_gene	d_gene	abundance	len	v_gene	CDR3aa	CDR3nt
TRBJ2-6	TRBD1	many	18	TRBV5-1	CASSFKGQGNSGANVLTF	TGCGCCAGCAGCTTCAAAGGACAGGGGAATTCTGGGGCCAACGTCCTGACTTTC
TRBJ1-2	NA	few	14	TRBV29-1	CSVVIPTDPYGYTF	TGCAGCGTTGTAATCCCCACAGATCCATATGGCTACACCTTC
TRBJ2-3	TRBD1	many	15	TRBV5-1	CASSRGQGYTDTQYF	TGCGCCAGCAGCAGGGGACAGGGTTACACAGATACGCAGTATTTT
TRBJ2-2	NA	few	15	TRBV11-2	CASSPGRMLTGELFF	TGTGCCAGCAGCCCGGGACGGATGTTAACCGGGGAGCTGTTTTTT
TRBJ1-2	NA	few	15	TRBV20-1	CSARSSVAHNYGYTF	TGCAGTGCTAGATCCAGTGTTGCCCACAACTATGGCTACACCTTC
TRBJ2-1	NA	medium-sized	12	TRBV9	CASSVADNEQFF	TGTGCCAGCAGCGTAGCGGACAATGAGCAGTTCTTC
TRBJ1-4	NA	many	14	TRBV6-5	CASSRTATNEKLFF	TGTGCCAGCAGCCGGACAGCAACTAATGAAAAACTGTTTTTT
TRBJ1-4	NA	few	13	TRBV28	CASSKTTNEKLFF	TGTGCCAGCAGCAAGACAACTAATGAAAAACTGTTTTTT
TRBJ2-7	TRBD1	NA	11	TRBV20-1	CSARTGLEQYF	TGCAGTGCTAGGACAGGGCTAGAGCAGTACTTC
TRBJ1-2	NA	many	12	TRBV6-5	CASSLDGYGYTF	TGTGCCAGCAGTCTAGACGGCTATGGCTACACCTTC
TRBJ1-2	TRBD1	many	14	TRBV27	CASTLRQGAYGYTF	TGTGCCAGCACCCTACGACAGGGGGCCTATGGCTACACCTTC
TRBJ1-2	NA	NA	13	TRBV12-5	CASGVDRHYGYTF	TGTGCTAGTGGCGTAGACAGACACTATGGCTACACCTTC
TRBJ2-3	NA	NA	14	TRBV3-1	CASSPRQSTDTQYF	TGTGCCAGCAGCCCCCGACAGTCCACAGATACGCAGTATTTT
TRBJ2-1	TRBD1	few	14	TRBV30	CAWSEQGNENEQFF	TGTGCCTGGAGTGAACAGGGGAATGAAAATGAGCAGTTCTTC
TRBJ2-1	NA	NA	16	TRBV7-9	CASSLETGPLIDEQFF	TGTGCCAGCAGCTTAGAAACAGGGCCCTTGATCGATGAGCAGTTCTTC
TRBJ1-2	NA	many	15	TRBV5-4	CASSLADSPFYGYTF	TGTGCCAGCAGCTTGGCGGACAGCCCTTTCTATGGCTACACCTTC
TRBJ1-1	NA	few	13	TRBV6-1	CASSMGLNLEAFF	TGTGCCAGCAGTATGGGACTGAACCTTGAAGCTTTCTTT